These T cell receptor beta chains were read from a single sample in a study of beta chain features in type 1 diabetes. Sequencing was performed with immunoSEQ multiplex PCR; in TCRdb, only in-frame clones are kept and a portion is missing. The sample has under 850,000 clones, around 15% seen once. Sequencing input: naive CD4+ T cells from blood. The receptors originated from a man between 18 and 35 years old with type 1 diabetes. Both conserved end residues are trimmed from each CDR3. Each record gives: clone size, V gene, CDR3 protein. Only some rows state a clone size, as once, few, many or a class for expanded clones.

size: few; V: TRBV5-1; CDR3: ASSPPGLGHLEQY
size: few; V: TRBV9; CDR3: ASSVQGAIVGTDTQY
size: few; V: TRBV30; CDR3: AWHTGGHSPLH
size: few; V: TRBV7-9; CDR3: ASRDLVTYNEQF
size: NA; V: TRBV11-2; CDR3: ASSLGNFRLAGPTDTQY
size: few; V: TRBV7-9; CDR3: ASSPLAGGLSSYEQY
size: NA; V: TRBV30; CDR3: AWSVSGGSSDTQY
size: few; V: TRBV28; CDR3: ASTAASWGRSTGELF
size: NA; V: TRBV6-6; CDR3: ASRTRQGTKNIQY
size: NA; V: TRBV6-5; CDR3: ASGSGGLSYNEQF
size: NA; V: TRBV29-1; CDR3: SVEDRPGTEAF
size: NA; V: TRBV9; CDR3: ASSVGTSGGGETQY
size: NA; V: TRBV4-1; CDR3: ASSQGLATGLAKNIQY
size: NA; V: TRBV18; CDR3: ASSPQREGTGVSTEAF
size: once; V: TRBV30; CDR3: AWKPQGWEKLF
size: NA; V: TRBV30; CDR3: AWSVLQGGNTEAF
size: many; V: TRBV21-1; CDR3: ASSKCGGREQF
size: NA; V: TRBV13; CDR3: ASSLFPGQIQETQY
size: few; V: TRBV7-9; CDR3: ASSLGLASGDSTDTQY
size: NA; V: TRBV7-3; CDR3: ASSLSGGADTEAF
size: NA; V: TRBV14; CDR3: ASSQDTGSARNEQF
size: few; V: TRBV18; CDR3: ASRTQSSYEQY
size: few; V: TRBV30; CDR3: AWDLGNTIY
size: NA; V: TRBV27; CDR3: ASSPGQGVGQPQH
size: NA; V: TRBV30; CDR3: AWSGQGGNQPQH
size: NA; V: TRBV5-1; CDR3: ASSLIQDHNEQF
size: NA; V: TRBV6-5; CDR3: ASTLTVQAGYGYT
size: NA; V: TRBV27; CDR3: ASSPLRQGPNTGELF
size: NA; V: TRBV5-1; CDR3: ASTDVSYEQY
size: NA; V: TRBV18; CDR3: ASSPQEQGNTEAF
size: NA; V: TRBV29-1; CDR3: SVVYPGLPYEQY
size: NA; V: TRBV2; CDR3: ASSAGVVQPQH